The T cell receptor beta chain described here comes from a study of T cell responses to AZD1222 COVID-19 vaccine. Sequencing was performed with immunoSEQ multiplex PCR; in TCRdb, only in-frame clones are kept and a portion is missing. The sample lists about 79,000 clones; about 92% were seen once. Findings and caveats of the study: Spike-specific TCR breadth and depth rose after two AZD1222 doses.

In germline, CDR1 is LGHDT, CDR2 YNNKEL (reference sequence). CDR3 length: 15 amino acids. Between the trimmed V and J ends, which lost 7 bases and 1 base, there was a span of 16 bases. The count of this clone is one. What it binds is not known. The V gene is TRBV3-1 (or the pseudogene TRBV3-2), the J gene TRBJ1-2; D perhaps matches TRBD1 (5 bases). This TCR was recovered from an adult in good health. This specimen consisted of peripheral blood, obtained on day 0 of MenACWY control vaccination. This CDR3 is CASKPSGTDNYGYTF. DNA for the CDR3: TGTGCCAGCAAACCCTCCGGGACGGATAACTATGGCTACACCTTC.